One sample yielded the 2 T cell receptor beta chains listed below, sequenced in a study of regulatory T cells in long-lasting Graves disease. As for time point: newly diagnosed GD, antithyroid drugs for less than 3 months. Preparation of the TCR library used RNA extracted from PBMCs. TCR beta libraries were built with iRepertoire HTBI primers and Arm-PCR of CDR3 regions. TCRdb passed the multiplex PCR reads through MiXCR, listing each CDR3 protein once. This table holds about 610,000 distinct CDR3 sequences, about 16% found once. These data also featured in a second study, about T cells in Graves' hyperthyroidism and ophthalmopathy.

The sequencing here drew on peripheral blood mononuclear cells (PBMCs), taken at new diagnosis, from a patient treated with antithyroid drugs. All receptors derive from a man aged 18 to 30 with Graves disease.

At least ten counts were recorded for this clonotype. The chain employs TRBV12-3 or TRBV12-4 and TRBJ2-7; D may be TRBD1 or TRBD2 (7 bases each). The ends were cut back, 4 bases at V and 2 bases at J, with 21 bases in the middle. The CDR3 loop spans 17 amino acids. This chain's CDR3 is CASSSLRGGLLTYEQYF. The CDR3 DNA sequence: TGTGCCAGCAGTTCGCTCAGGGGGGGGCTCCTCACCTACGAGCAGTACTTC.

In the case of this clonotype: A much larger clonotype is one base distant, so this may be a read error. In DNA form, the CDR3 reads TGTACCAGCAGTGTAGGAGGGTGGGGGGCCAACGTCCTGACTTTC. It is translated as CTSSVGGWGANVLTF. The chain has TRBV2 and TRBJ2-6, with D tentatively TRBD2 (6 bases). Germline V gene sequence: CDR1 SNHLY, CDR2 FYNNEI. This CDR3 region has 15 residues. Full variable domain (remainder filled in from reference TRBV2 and TRBJ2-6): EPEVTQTPSHQVTQMGQEVILRCVPISNHLYFYWYRQILGQKVEFLVSFYNNEISEKSEIFDDQFSVERPDGSNFTLKIRSTKLEDSAMYFCTSSVGGWGANVLTFGAGSRLTVL.